Listed here are 22 T cell receptor beta chains from one sample, sequenced in a study of cytomegalovirus exposure and HLA in healthy donors. Use of 60 Vbeta and 13 Jbeta primers characterized the PCR. The assay was immunoSEQ multiplex PCR, and TCRdb's table has in-frame clones only and misses some. The data hold under 200,000 clones, with 65% to 80% observed a single time. Sequenced input: PBMCs. Every receptor here comes from a woman aged 45-65 years in good health and CMV-seropositive.

The V gene is TRBV6-1, the J gene TRBJ1-1; the D gene is possibly TRBD1 (5 bases). The V end was cut by 7 bases, the J end by 5 bases, with 11 bases between. CDR1 and CDR2 (germline): MNHNS, SASEGT. The CDR3 loop spans 12 amino acids. CDR3: CASNPRGTEAFF. The CDR3 region has the DNA TGTGCCAGCAACCCCCGGGGGACTGAAGCTTTCTTT.

The V call is TRBV27, the J call TRBJ2-7; D may be TRBD2 (5 bases). The length of the CDR3 is 13 residues. Germline assignment: CDR1 MNHEY and CDR2 SMNVEV (reference sequence). V was shortened by 5 bases and J by 2 bases, with 10 bases between the two germline ends. The CDR3 DNA follows: TGTGCCAGCAGTAAGCTAGCTGCCTACGAGCAGTACTTC. It translates to CASSKLAAYEQYF.

This chain joins TRBV15 and TRBJ2-7; TRBD1 matches at 7 bases. The germline gives CDR1 LNHNV, CDR2 YYDKDF (reference sequence). The V segment lost 6 bases and the J segment 1 base; nucleotides outside the gene matches: 3. The CDR3 has 13 residues. The CDR3, as DNA: TGTGCCACCAGAGGACAGGCTTCCTACGAGCAGTACTTC. This translates into CATRGQASYEQYF.

This clone occurred a few times. V usage is TRBV2 and J usage is TRBJ1-5; D is undetermined. The CDR3 contains 16 residues. Germline V CDR1 and CDR2: SNHLY, FYNNEI. Trimming took off 8 bases at V and 0 bases at J, with 17 bases between the two ends. In nucleotides, the CDR3 is TGTGCCAGCGCGGGTCGGAGACTTAATAGCAATCAGCCCCAGCATTTT. Translating it yields CASAGRRLNSNQPQHF.

As for this clone: Germline is not matched at one junction end, which may reflect a read error. The chain carries TRBV9 and TRBJ2-4; 9 bases are a match to TRBD1. CDR3 length: 17 amino acids. The germline V gene has CDR1 SGDLS and CDR2 YYNGEE. CDR3 region: CASSAGQGEVAKNSQYF. CDR3 coding DNA: TGTGCCAGCAGCGCGGGACAGGGAGAAGTCGCCAAAAACAGTCAGTACTTC.

The J gene is TRBJ2-3, the V gene TRBV2; 8 bases are a match to TRBD2. Germline V CDR1 and CDR2: SNHLY, FYNNEI. The CDR3 sequence is 17 residues long. After removal of 3 bases from V and 1 base from J, the junction contained 9 bases not matched to a gene. CDR3 residues: CASSDHGGAVGTDTQYF. The CDR3 coding sequence is TGTGCCAGCAGTGACCACGGGGGGGCCGTCGGCACAGATACGCAGTATTTT.

This clone came up once. The V and J genes are TRBV10-3 and TRBJ1-5; a possible D gene is TRBD1 (5 bases). CDR3 length: 13 residues. Trimming cost V 8 bases and J 5 bases, with 13 bases left between them. Germline lookup yields CDR1 ENHRY and CDR2 SYGVKD. The CDR3, as DNA: TGTGCCATCGCGGGTGGGGGGGATCAGCCCCAGCATTTT. The encoded protein is CAIAGGGDQPQHF.

In the case of this clone: Within the sample, other DNA sequences also encode this same CDR3. The chain couples TRBV9 to TRBJ2-5; the D gene is possibly TRBD2 (6 bases). Germline values: CDR1 SGDLS, CDR2 YYNGEE. CDR3 length: 14 amino acids. V was shortened by 1 base and J by 5 bases, with 12 bases between the two germline ends. CDR3 sequence: CASSVRGSQETQYF. CDR3 nucleotide sequence: TGTGCCAGCAGCGTACGGGGGTCGCAGGAGACCCAGTACTTC. Complete variable domain (other parts from reference TRBV9 and TRBJ2-5): DSGVTQTPKHLITATGQRVTLRCSPRSGDLSVYWYQQSLDQGLQFLIQYYNGEERAKGNILERFSAQQFPDLHSELNLSSLELGDSALYFCASSVRGSQETQYFGPGTRLLVL.

This CDR3 is CASSPILNRVNTEAFF. CDR3 DNA sequence: TGTGCCAGCAGTCCAATTTTAAACCGGGTGAACACTGAAGCTTTCTTT. The chain employs TRBV28 and TRBJ1-1; D gene ambiguous. CDR1 MDHEN and CDR2 SYDVKM come from the germline V gene. CDR3 length: 16 residues. Trimming shortened V by 5 bases and J by 0 bases, and 16 bases separated the two germline ends.

The chain employs TRBV7-2 and TRBJ2-1; TRBD2 matches at 13 bases. With 3 bases clipped from V and 8 bases from J, the junction kept 7 bases outside the gene matches. The germline gives CDR1 SGHTA, CDR2 FQGNSA. The CDR3 has 16 residues. CDR3 loop: CASSFAGTSGNDEQFF. CDR3 nucleotide sequence: TGTGCCAGCAGCTTTGCCGGGACTAGCGGGAACGATGAGCAGTTCTTC. Using reference TRBV7-2 and TRBJ2-1 for the parts outside the CDR3, the full variable domain is GAGVSQSPSNKVTEKGKDVELRCDPISGHTALYWYRQSLGQGLEFLIYFQGNSAPDKSGLPSDRFSAERTGGSVSTLTIQRTQQEDSAVYLCASSFAGTSGNDEQFFGPGTRLTVL.

The genes are TRBV7-2 and TRBJ2-3; TRBD2 might be the D (5 bases). CDR3 length equals 14 residues. Germline V CDR1 and CDR2: SGHTA, FQGNSA. V was shortened by 0 bases and J by 1 base, with 5 bases between the two germline ends. The CDR3 region is CASSLASGTDTQYF. The CDR3 coding sequence is TGTGCCAGCAGCTTAGCTAGCGGCACAGATACGCAGTATTTT.

The chain couples TRBV6-1 to TRBJ1-1; TRBD1 might be the D (5 bases). The ends were cut back, 3 bases at V and 1 base at J, with 15 bases in the middle. CDR3 size: 16 residues. Looked up from germline, CDR1 is MNHNS and CDR2 is SASEGT. CDR3 in amino acids: CASSERQIIGNTEAFF. Here the CDR3 DNA reads TGTGCCAGCAGTGAGCGACAGATAATAGGGAACACTGAAGCTTTCTTT.

The chain uses TRBV5-5 and TRBJ2-7; D possibly corresponds to TRBD1 (6 bases). The CDR3 loop spans 14 amino acids. CDR1 is SGHKS and CDR2 is YYEKEE in the germline V gene (reference sequence). Trimming cost V 3 bases and J 3 bases, with 13 bases left between them. The CDR3 DNA sequence: TGTGCCAGCAGCTGGGCAGGACAGAACTACGAGCAGTACTTC. Its protein product is CASSWAGQNYEQYF. Filled out from reference TRBV5-5 and TRBJ2-7, the complete variable domain reads DAGVTQSPTHLIKTRGQQVTLRCSPISGHKSVSWYQQVLGQGPQFIFQYYEKEERGRGNFPDRFSARQFPNYSSELNVNALLLGDSALYLCASSWAGQNYEQYFGPGTRLTVT.

Comment on this clone: At the DNA level, this CDR3 is encoded by other sequences in the same sample as well. The chain carries TRBV28 and TRBJ1-1; TRBD1 matches 10 bases. The germline gives CDR1 MDHEN, CDR2 SYDVKM. With 6 bases clipped from V and 7 bases from J, the junction kept 20 bases outside the gene matches. CDR3 size: 18 residues. DNA for the CDR3: TGTGCCAGCAGCTCTCAATGGAAGACAGGGGGCGTTTATGGTGAAGCTTTCTTT. It encodes CASSSQWKTGGVYGEAFF.

This sequence joins TRBV16 and TRBJ1-4, with D possibly TRBD1 on 5 matching bases. V lost 0 bases and J lost 8, with 13 bases in between. Germline V gene lookup returns CDR1 KGHSY and CDR2 FQNENV. The length of the CDR3 is 15 residues. For the CDR3, the DNA is TGTGCCAGCAGCCAATCGAGACCTAGGGGAGAAAAACTGTTTTTT. Residues: CASSQSRPRGEKLFF.

J is TRBJ1-4 and V is TRBV19; 9 nucleotides line up with TRBD1. This CDR3 comprises 13 residues. Germline assignment: CDR1 LNHDA and CDR2 SQIVND (reference sequence). V was pared by 7 bases and J by 7 bases, with 4 bases of the junction left unmatched. The CDR3 nucleotides are TGTGCCAGTAACGGACAGGGGTTTGAAAAACTGTTTTTT. It translates to CASNGQGFEKLFF.

This clone was seen more than once but under ten times. This chain joins TRBV7-8 and TRBJ2-1, with TRBD2 matching 11 bases. Looked up from germline, CDR1 is SGHVS and CDR2 is FQNEAQ. The ends lost 1 base at V and 2 bases at J; junction bases unmatched: 1. The CDR3 is made up of 16 amino acids. The CDR3 nucleotides read TGTGCCAGCAGCTTAGTTAGCGGGGGGGCCTACAATGAGCAGTTCTTC. This translates into CASSLVSGGAYNEQFF.

V is TRBV7-3 and J is TRBJ2-3, with D possibly being TRBD1 (7 bases). The CDR3 contains 16 residues. Germline V gives CDR1 SGHTA, CDR2 FQGTGA. The V and J ends lost 1 base and 2 bases respectively, with 13 bases between them. CDR3 region: CASSLNQGGITDTQYF. The CDR3 DNA reads TGTGCCAGCAGCTTAAATCAGGGGGGAATCACAGATACGCAGTATTTT.

V is TRBV7-3 and J is TRBJ2-3, with 9 bases fitting TRBD2. V was pared by 2 bases and J by 4 bases, with 10 bases of the junction left unmatched. Germline V gene lookup returns CDR1 SGHTA and CDR2 FQGTGA. The CDR3 spans 17 residues. Here the CDR3 reads CASSLQSSGKGADTQYF. CDR3 coding DNA: TGTGCCAGCAGCTTACAGTCTAGCGGGAAGGGCGCAGATACGCAGTATTTT.

CDR3 nucleotides: TGTGCCATCAGTGACTCCTCTGGGGCCAACGTCCTGACTTTC. Its translation is CAISDSSGANVLTF. J is TRBJ2-6 and V is TRBV10-3; D not certain. CDR1 is ENHRY and CDR2 is SYGVKD in the germline V gene. This CDR3 is built from 14 residues. V was pared by 3 bases and J by 0 bases, with 3 bases between.

The rearrangement uses TRBV7-6 and TRBJ2-3; 8 nucleotides agree with TRBD2. This CDR3 is 18 amino acids long. Unmatched junction bases numbered 12, after V lost 4 bases and J lost 0 bases. Germline V gives CDR1 SGHVS, CDR2 FNYEAQ. CDR3 sequence (DNA): TGTGCCAGCAGCTCCCCGGGTGGCGGGGGGACTAGCACAGATACGCAGTATTTT. It encodes CASSSPGGGGTSTDTQYF.

The chain recombines TRBV28 with TRBJ1-6; TRBD1 agrees at 7 bases. Unmatched junction bases numbered 9, after V lost 7 bases and J lost 6 bases. This CDR3 has 15 amino acids. The V gene's germline CDR1 is MDHEN and CDR2 SYDVKM. For the CDR3, the DNA is TGTGCCAGCATTTCTCAGGGGGACGGTAATTCACCCCTCCACTTT. Encoded protein: CASISQGDGNSPLHF.